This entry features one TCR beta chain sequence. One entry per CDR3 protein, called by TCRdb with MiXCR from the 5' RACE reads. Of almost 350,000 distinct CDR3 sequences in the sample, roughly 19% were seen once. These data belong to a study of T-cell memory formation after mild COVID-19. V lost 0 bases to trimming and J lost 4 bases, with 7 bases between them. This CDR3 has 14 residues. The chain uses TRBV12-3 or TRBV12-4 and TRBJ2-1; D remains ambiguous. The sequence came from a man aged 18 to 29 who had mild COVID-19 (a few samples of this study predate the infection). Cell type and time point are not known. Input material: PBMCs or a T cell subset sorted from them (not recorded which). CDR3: CASSLAGQYNEQFF. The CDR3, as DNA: TGTGCCAGCAGTTTAGCGGGCCAGTACAATGAGCAGTTCTTC.